Presented here are 22 T cell receptor beta chains from one specimen sequenced in a study of CD8+ T cells in alopecia areata. It was cDNA, reverse transcribed from extracted RNA, that served as the sequencing template. Assay used: immunoSEQ multiplex PCR; TCRdb lists only in-frame clones, some missing. In the table there are about 110,000 clones, 55% to 60% of which are singletons. What was sequenced was NKG2D-low CD8+ T cells sorted from blood. These receptors came from a human donor with alopecia areata.

The genes are TRBV10-3 and TRBJ2-7, with 8 bases matching TRBD1. The CDR3 loop spans 14 amino acids. With V trimmed by 4 bases and J by 2 bases, 4 bases remained unmatched. Germline CDR1 ENHRY, CDR2 SYGVKD. This chain's CDR3 is CAISVGTGTYEQYF. Here the CDR3 DNA reads TGTGCCATCAGTGTCGGGACAGGAACCTACGAGCAGTACTTC.

This clone has just a few counts. The chain couples TRBV5-1 to TRBJ1-1, with no clear D. CDR3 length equals 13 residues. V shed 2 bases and J shed 5 bases, with 10 bases lying between them. Per germline, CDR1 SGHRS and CDR2 YFSETQ. CDR3 nucleotides: TGCGCCAGCAGCTTCACGAGGGAAACTGAAGCTTTCTTT. Translation gives CASSFTRETEAFF.

The chain is built from TRBV7-9 and TRBJ1-6; 7 nucleotides match TRBD1. The CDR3 totals 13 residues. V dropped 4 bases and J dropped 9; count of bases not matched to a gene: 3. Looked up from germline, CDR1 is SEHNR and CDR2 is FQNEAQ (reference sequence). The CDR3 reads CASSSGGSSPLHF. The CDR3 region has the DNA TGTGCCAGCAGCTCAGGGGGTAGTTCACCCCTCCACTTT.

The rearrangement links TRBV4-1 to TRBJ2-5; D gene unclear. Germline CDR1 and CDR2: MGHRA and YSYEKL. CDR3 size: 14 residues. Trimming pared 1 base from V and 1 base from J, leaving 7 bases between. The CDR3 bases are TGCGCCAGCAGCCAAGTCGACATCCAAGAGACCCAGTACTTC. Translated: CASSQVDIQETQYF.

CDR3 DNA sequence: TGTGCCAGCAGCTTAGATGCGTATAACACTGAAGCTTTCTTT. Translating it yields CASSLDAYNTEAFF. The gene calls are TRBV7-2 and TRBJ1-1; D not certain. V lost 1 base and J lost 2, with 8 bases in between. The CDR3 runs to 14 residues. Germline V lookup: CDR1 SGHTA, CDR2 FQGNSA.

This clone turned up a few times. V is TRBV29-1 and J is TRBJ1-1; D is undetermined. The CDR3 loop spans 12 amino acids. V lost 7 bases, J lost 4 bases, and 13 bases lay in between. Germline loops: CDR1 SQVTM, CDR2 ANQGSEA. CDR3 bases: TGCAGCGCCGAGACGATGCGCACTGAAGCTTTCTTT. Translated: CSAETMRTEAFF.

This chain links TRBV7-8 with TRBJ2-3; D remains unclear. Trimming took off 5 bases at V and 0 bases at J, with 15 bases between the two ends. The CDR3 extends over 16 amino acids. Germline V gene sequence: CDR1 SGHVS, CDR2 FQNEAQ. CDR3 bases: TGTGCCAGCAGCCTCCCGGAGTTGCCTAGCACAGATACGCAGTATTTT. Amino acid sequence: CASSLPELPSTDTQYF. Filled out from reference TRBV7-8 and TRBJ2-3, the complete variable domain reads GAGVSQSPRYKVAKRGQDVALRCDPISGHVSLFWYQQALGQGPEFLTYFQNEAQLDKSGLPSDRFFAERPEGSVSTLKIQRTQQEDSAVYLCASSLPELPSTDTQYFGPGTRLTVL.

The CDR3 nucleotides are TGCAGCGTTCCCGCGTCGGGTTCTCGAGGATACGAGCAGTACTTC. It translates to CSVPASGSRGYEQYF. V gene TRBV29-1 combines with J gene TRBJ2-7; D is unclear. With 5 bases removed from V and 4 bases from J, the gap between germline ends came to 21 bases. The CDR3 consists of 15 residues. Germline assignment: CDR1 SQVTM and CDR2 ANQGSEA.

The rearrangement joins TRBV5-6 to TRBJ2-5, with 8 bases identical to TRBD1. CDR1 is SGHDT, CDR2 YYEEEE, per germline. This CDR3 has 13 residues. Unmatched junction bases numbered 6, after V lost 5 bases and J lost 6 bases. CDR3 region: CASRIQGEKTQYF. CDR3 sequence (DNA): TGTGCCAGCAGGATACAGGGGGAAAAGACCCAGTACTTC.

This clone was seen once. V is TRBV6-5 and J is TRBJ1-1; D call uncertain. Germline CDR1 is MNHEY and CDR2 is SVGAGI. The CDR3 spans 14 residues. With 6 bases removed from V and 2 bases from J, the gap between germline ends came to 13 bases. The CDR3 coding sequence is TGTGCCAGCAGCCAGGTTGGTGTCAACACTGAAGCTTTCTTT. This encodes CASSQVGVNTEAFF.

This chain connects TRBV9 to TRBJ2-1, with a weak D call TRBD2 (5 bases). The length of the CDR3 is 13 residues. Trimming cost V 0 bases and J 5 bases, with 6 bases left between them. In germline, CDR1 is SGDLS, CDR2 YYNGEE. The CDR3 spells CASSVGTHNEQFF. CDR3 in DNA: TGTGCCAGCAGCGTAGGGACTCACAATGAGCAGTTCTTC.

CDR3 loop: CSVEDAGNTEAFF. CDR3 sequence (DNA): TGCAGCGTTGAAGATGCGGGGAACACTGAAGCTTTCTTT. The chain links TRBV29-1 to TRBJ1-1, with D uncertain. V lost 0 bases to trimming and J lost 1 base, with 6 bases between them. This CDR3 is 13 amino acids long. Germline V gene lookup returns CDR1 SQVTM and CDR2 ANQGSEA.

The rearrangement joins TRBV2 to TRBJ2-1; 10 bases line up with TRBD1. Trimming cost V 3 bases and J 9 bases; bases outside gene matches: 8. This CDR3 contains 15 residues. CDR1 is SNHLY and CDR2 is FYNNEI in the germline V gene. The CDR3 sequence: CASSETGGLSGEQFF. The CDR3 DNA is TGTGCCAGCAGTGAGACAGGGGGCTTGAGTGGTGAGCAGTTCTTC.

This sequence joins TRBV7-3 and TRBJ2-3; 13 bases align to TRBD2. CDR1 and CDR2 (germline): SGHTA, FQGTGA. V shed 4 bases and J 1 base; nucleotides not matched to a gene: 11. The CDR3 extends over 19 amino acids. CDR3 sequence reads: CASSSTPTSGRGGTDTQYF. The DNA for the CDR3 is TGTGCCAGCAGCTCGACCCCAACTAGCGGGAGGGGGGGCACAGATACGCAGTATTTT.

The V and J genes are TRBV27 and TRBJ2-7; D possibly corresponds to TRBD1 (5 bases). V lost 6 bases to trimming and J lost 0 bases, with 12 bases between them. Germline loops: CDR1 MNHEY, CDR2 SMNVEV (reference sequence). The CDR3 runs 14 residues. The CDR3 sequence: CASRDQTVSYEQYF. CDR3 DNA: TGTGCCAGCAGGGACCAGACAGTCTCCTACGAGCAGTACTTC.

This clone was recorded a few times. This chain connects TRBV19 to TRBJ1-2; D is unresolved. V lost 8 bases to trimming and J lost 7 bases, with 8 bases between them. Germline V lookup: CDR1 LNHDA, CDR2 SQIVND (reference sequence). The CDR3 is 10 amino acids. Here the CDR3 reads CASRGAGYTF. CDR3 in DNA: TGTGCCAGTCGTGGAGCTGGCTACACCTTC.

In its sample, this clone was seen once. The J gene is TRBJ2-1, the V gene TRBV11-1; 7 bases map to TRBD1. The CDR3 has 17 amino acids. Germline CDR1 is SGHAT and CDR2 is FQDESV (reference sequence). J was trimmed by 0 bases and V by 0 bases; bases with no gene match: 5. CDR3 amino acids: CASSLAVRQGSYNEQFF. The CDR3 DNA reads as TGTGCCAGCAGCTTAGCGGTAAGACAGGGCTCCTACAATGAGCAGTTCTTC.

This sequence joins TRBV2 and TRBJ2-5; a possible D gene is TRBD1 (5 bases). From germline, CDR1 is SNHLY and CDR2 FYNNEI. This CDR3 has 13 residues. Deletions cut 11 bases from V and 1 base from J, with 14 bases between. In nucleotides, the CDR3 is TGTGCCCGGTCAGGACACCTCCAAGAGACCCAGTACTTC. Translation: CARSGHLQETQYF.

The chain links TRBV4-1 to TRBJ2-1; the D is unclear. This CDR3 has 15 residues. The ends were cut back, 0 bases at V and 1 base at J, with 7 bases in the middle. CDR1 is MGHRA and CDR2 is YSYEKL in the germline V gene. The CDR3 reads CASSQERLSYNEQFF. The CDR3 coding sequence is TGCGCCAGCAGCCAAGAGCGGCTGTCCTACAATGAGCAGTTCTTC.

The rearrangement joins TRBV28 to TRBJ1-2; D unresolved. The V end was cut by 3 bases, the J end by 8 bases, with 13 bases between. The CDR3 is 13 residues long. Germline CDR1 is MDHEN and CDR2 is SYDVKM. The CDR3 region is CASSFVPVEGYTF. The DNA of the CDR3 is TGTGCCAGCAGTTTTGTGCCGGTGGAAGGCTACACCTTC.

Of note for this clone: This sample also contains other DNA sequences that code for the same CDR3. The rearrangement joins TRBV2 to TRBJ2-7; D gene ambiguous. The germline V and J ends were trimmed by 0 bases and 4 bases, with 4 bases remaining between them. Germline lookup yields CDR1 SNHLY and CDR2 FYNNEI. This CDR3 has 12 amino acids. The CDR3 loop reads CASSEALYEQYF. CDR3 DNA sequence: TGTGCCAGCAGTGAAGCCCTGTACGAGCAGTACTTC.

This clone was counted between two and nine times. CDR3 bases: TGCGCCAGCAGCCCCAGTTACAATGAGCAGTTCTTC. This translates into CASSPSYNEQFF. V and J are TRBV4-1 and TRBJ2-1; D gene unclear. This CDR3 has 12 residues. Trimming stripped 4 bases from V and 4 bases from J, with 5 bases between. Per germline, CDR1 MGHRA and CDR2 YSYEKL.